The 15 T cell receptor beta chains listed next were all sequenced from one sample in a study of T-cell reconstitution after alpha-beta-depleted transplantation in children. Library preparation (for TCRbeta) was performed with unique molecular identifiers. In TCRdb, the PCR reads were re-called with MiXCR into one record per CDR3 protein. The table lists 600,000 to 800,000 distinct CDR3 sequences, approximately 14% of them singletons, with roughly 0.77% in the top ten. The starting material was PBMCs, obtained before TCRalphabeta/CD19-depleted stem cell transplant. These receptors all stem from a girl aged 2-10 years with congenital amegakaryocytic thrombocytopenia, due to receive a stem cell transplant.

This clonotype was observed a few times. The rearrangement joins TRBV2 to TRBJ2-1, with 7 bases that match TRBD2. The germline V gene encodes CDR1 SNHLY and CDR2 FYNNEI. The CDR3 contains 12 residues. CDR3 sequence reads: CAGEGSYNEQFF. Here the CDR3 DNA reads TGTGCGGGGGAGGGCTCCTACAATGAGCAGTTCTTC. Combining the CDR3 with reference TRBV2 and TRBJ2-1 gives the whole variable domain EPEVTQTPSHQVTQMGQEVILRCVPISNHLYFYWYRQILGQKVEFLVSFYNNEISEKSEIFDDQFSVERPDGSNFTLKIRSTKLEDSAMYFCAGEGSYNEQFFGPGTRLTVL.

Ten or more counts support this clonotype. This chain links TRBV5-1 with TRBJ1-1; D remains ambiguous. The ends were cut back, 0 bases at V and 12 bases at J, with 12 bases in the middle. Germline V gene data show CDR1 as SGHRS and CDR2 as YFSETQ. The CDR3 is 12 amino acids. CDR3 bases: TGCGCCAGCAGCTTGGGGGAGCGGATAACTTTCTTT. This sequence encodes CASSLGERITFF. The full variable domain, with the rest looked up from reference TRBV5-1 and TRBJ1-1, is KAGVTQTPRYLIKTRGQQVTLSCSPISGHRSVSWYQQTPGQGLQFLFEYFSETQRNKGNFPGRFSGRQFSNSRSEMNVSTLELGDSALYLCASSLGERITFFGQGTRLTVV.

This clonotype was seen repeatedly, ten times or more. J is TRBJ2-3 and V is TRBV10-3; 11 bases are shared with TRBD2. V shed 6 bases, J shed 2 bases, and the junction held 7 bases outside the gene matches. The CDR3 runs to 16 residues. CDR1 is ENHRY and CDR2 is SYGVKD in the germline V gene. The CDR3 DNA reads TGTGCCATCAGCGAACGACTAGCGGGACTCACAGATACGCAGTATTTT. This gives the protein CAISERLAGLTDTQYF.

This clonotype was seen ten or more times. The chain is built from TRBV20-1 and TRBJ2-7; 9 bases map to TRBD1. CDR3 length equals 16 residues. V gave up 1 base and J gave up 0 bases; unmatched junction bases: 7. The V gene's germline CDR1 is DFQATT and CDR2 SNEGSKA (reference sequence). The CDR3 DNA sequence: TGCAGTGCTAGAGGTGGACAGGGGTCGGGCTCCTACGAGCAGTACTTC. It translates to CSARGGQGSGSYEQYF.

This clonotype was found many times. V is TRBV20-1 and J is TRBJ2-5; unclear D gene. The V end was cut by 0 bases, the J end by 0 bases, with 14 bases between. In germline, CDR1 is DFQATT, CDR2 SNEGSKA (reference sequence). The length of the CDR3 is 16 residues. CDR3 nucleotide sequence: TGCAGTGCTAGAGAATGGAAGGTCGCGGACCAAGAGACCCAGTACTTC. Translated, it gives CSAREWKVADQETQYF.

This clonotype was observed at least ten times. This sequence joins TRBV20-1 and TRBJ2-5; no clear D. Germline V gene lookup returns CDR1 DFQATT and CDR2 SNEGSKA (reference sequence). The ends were cut back, 3 bases at V and 2 bases at J, with 7 bases in the middle. The CDR3 is made up of 12 amino acids. The CDR3 protein is CSASPQQETQYF. CDR3 DNA sequence: TGCAGTGCTAGTCCACAGCAAGAGACCCAGTACTTC.

As regards this clonotype: One end of the junction varies from germline; a read error may be responsible. This chain connects TRBV20-1 to TRBJ2-1; TRBD2 might be the D (5 bases). This CDR3 contains 16 residues. In germline, CDR1 is DFQATT, CDR2 SNEGSKA (reference sequence). CDR3 protein: CCARDLRLASYNEQFF. The DNA of the CDR3 is TGCTGTGCTAGAGATTTGCGGCTAGCCTCCTACAATGAGCAGTTCTTC.

This clonotype was detected many times. This chain joins TRBV27 and TRBJ2-3; D is unclear. Per germline, CDR1 MNHEY and CDR2 SMNVEV (reference sequence). This CDR3 spans 13 amino acids. The V and J ends lost 6 bases and 6 bases respectively, with 13 bases between them. The CDR3 sequence is CASREIIGDTQYF. The DNA for the CDR3 is TGTGCCAGCAGGGAAATTATAGGCGATACGCAGTATTTT.

This clonotype was detected ten times or more. J is TRBJ1-2 and V is TRBV29-1; tentatively, D is TRBD1 (6 bases). V was cut by 4 bases and J by 2 bases, with 8 bases left in between. The germline V gene encodes CDR1 SQVTM and CDR2 ANQGSEA. The CDR3 loop spans 12 amino acids. CDR3 sequence: CSVGDTNYGYTF. The CDR3 DNA follows: TGCAGCGTTGGGGACACCAACTATGGCTACACCTTC.

This clonotype has just a few counts. The chain joins TRBV5-1 to TRBJ1-5; the match to TRBD1 covers 8 bases. J lost 5 bases, V lost 4 bases, and 5 bases had no gene match. The germline V gene encodes CDR1 SGHRS and CDR2 YFSETQ. CDR3 length equals 14 residues. The CDR3 DNA follows: TGCGCCAGCAGCCCCACAGGGGGACATCAGCCCCAGCATTTT. This gives the protein CASSPTGGHQPQHF. Full variable domain (missing parts from reference TRBV5-1 and TRBJ1-5): KAGVTQTPRYLIKTRGQQVTLSCSPISGHRSVSWYQQTPGQGLQFLFEYFSETQRNKGNFPGRFSGRQFSNSRSEMNVSTLELGDSALYLCASSPTGGHQPQHFGDGTRLSIL.

Worth noting for this clonotype: A read error may be the cause here, since a much bigger clone is one base away. The chain joins TRBV29-1 to TRBJ2-3; D is perhaps TRBD1 or TRBD2 (7 bases each). Looked up from germline, CDR1 is SQVTM and CDR2 is ANQGSEA. The CDR3 is 13 residues long. Trimming pared 5 bases from V and 9 bases from J, leaving 18 bases between. The CDR3 DNA is TGCAGCGTTCTACATAACAGGGGAGGGACGCAGTATTTT. It specifies CSVLHNRGGTQYF.

This clonotype was found many times. V gene TRBV3-1 combines with J gene TRBJ2-7; the D gene is possibly TRBD2 (6 bases). The CDR3 runs to 13 residues. V dropped 0 bases and J dropped 4 bases, with 7 bases sitting between them. Germline values: CDR1 LGHDT, CDR2 YNNKEL (reference sequence). In DNA form, the CDR3 reads TGTGCCAGCAGCCAAGAGGGAGGATACGAGCAGTACTTC. It translates to CASSQEGGYEQYF.

CDR3 sequence (DNA): TGCGCCAGCAGCCCCTGGGCTGAGCAGCACAATGAGCAGTTCTTC. The encoded protein is CASSPWAEQHNEQFF. This chain connects TRBV4-1 to TRBJ2-1; the D is unclear. This CDR3 comprises 15 residues. Germline CDR1 is MGHRA and CDR2 is YSYEKL. The ends were cut back, 4 bases at V and 5 bases at J, with 15 bases in the middle.

In this sample, this clonotype turned up many times. The chain combines TRBV5-1 with TRBJ2-1, with D possibly called TRBD1 or TRBD2 (5 bases each). The ends were cut back, 3 bases at V and 6 bases at J, with 10 bases in the middle. The CDR3 is 13 residues long. Germline-derived CDR1 and CDR2 are SGHRS and YFSETQ. CDR3 in amino acids: CASSWDLANEQFF. Here the CDR3 DNA reads TGCGCCAGCAGCTGGGACCTAGCCAATGAGCAGTTCTTC. Looking up the rest from reference TRBV5-1 and TRBJ2-1 gives the full variable domain: KAGVTQTPRYLIKTRGQQVTLSCSPISGHRSVSWYQQTPGQGLQFLFEYFSETQRNKGNFPGRFSGRQFSNSRSEMNVSTLELGDSALYLCASSWDLANEQFFGPGTRLTVL.

Only a few counts were recorded for this clonotype. The chain is built from TRBV4-1 and TRBJ2-2, with D perhaps matching TRBD1 (6 bases). CDR1 and CDR2 from the germline V gene are MGHRA and YSYEKL. There are 16 residues in the CDR3. V was clipped by 0 bases and J by 0 bases, with 8 bases between them. The DNA for the CDR3 is TGCGCCAGCAGCCAAGATAACAGGGCGAACACCGGGGAGCTGTTTTTT. Its protein product is CASSQDNRANTGELFF.